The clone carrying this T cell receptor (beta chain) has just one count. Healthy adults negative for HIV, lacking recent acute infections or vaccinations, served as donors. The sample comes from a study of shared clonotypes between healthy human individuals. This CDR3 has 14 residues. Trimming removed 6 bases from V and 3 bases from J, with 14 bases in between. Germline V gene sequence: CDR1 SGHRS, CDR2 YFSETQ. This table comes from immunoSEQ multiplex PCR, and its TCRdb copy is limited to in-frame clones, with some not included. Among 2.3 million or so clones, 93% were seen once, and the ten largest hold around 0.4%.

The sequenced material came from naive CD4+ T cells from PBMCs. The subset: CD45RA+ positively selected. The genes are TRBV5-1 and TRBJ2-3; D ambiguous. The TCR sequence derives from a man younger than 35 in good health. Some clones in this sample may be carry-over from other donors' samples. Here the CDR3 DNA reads TGCGCCAGCATCCCTAGAGGTGGGACAGATACGCAGTATTTT. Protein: CASIPRGGTDTQYF.